This TCR beta chain is drawn from a study of cytomegalovirus exposure and HLA in healthy donors. Overall study results and limits: About 87% or about 30% of the time was how often most TCR beta V segments were productive, according to an earlier analysis.

V was shortened by 3 bases and J by 9 bases, with 9 bases between the two germline ends. Germline V gene data show CDR1 as LGHNT and CDR2 as FRNRAP. This CDR3 has 12 amino acids. In the PCR, 60 Vbeta and 13 Jbeta primers were used. Here immunoSEQ multiplex PCR was the method, and the copy in TCRdb shows in-frame clones only, minus some. This sample has some 150,000 clones, with about 80% found just once. Comment on this clone: Antigen specificity is unknown.

This receptor was taken from a male donor in good health and CMV-seronegative. The chain employs TRBV12-5 and TRBJ2-1, with D hard to call. The material sequenced was PBMCs. CDR3: CASGFTHGEQFF. The CDR3, as DNA: TGTGCTAGTGGTTTTACTCATGGTGAGCAGTTCTTC.